A selection of T cell receptor beta chains follows, all from one sample in a study of human T cells and chemical hapten exposure. TCRdb called the RACE reads again in MiXCR, with one record for every CDR3 protein. The table has under 200,000 distinct CDR3 sequences, approximately 31% seen once. The sample here was whole blood, taken in connection with sensitization to the hapten diphenylcyclopropenone (DPC). These receptor sequences come from a young woman with alopecia areata. Some clones in this sample may be carry-over from other donors' samples. Each CDR3 is given without its conserved first and last residue. Fields, in order: V gene, J gene, CDR3 length, CDR3 protein.

>TRBV5-5|TRBJ2-2|13
ASSRGGPGTGELF
>TRBV15|TRBJ1-4|11
ATSRGRNEKLF
>TRBV20-1|TRBJ1-1|12
SAPLGQGVSEAF
>TRBV2|TRBJ2-7|13
ASSEQPSSSYEQY
>TRBV12-3/TRBV12-4|TRBJ1-6|13
ASSLRDRGNSPLH
>TRBV29-1|TRBJ1-4|10
SAMPLGEKLF
>TRBV11-2|TRBJ1-4|10
ASSYGQEKLF
>TRBV5-1|TRBJ2-5|14
ASSLLGPESRETQY
>TRBV12-3/TRBV12-4|TRBJ1-5|14
ASSDRGGSPSQPQH
>TRBV9|TRBJ2-3|11
ASSPDGVDTQY
>TRBV4-3|TRBJ2-3|16
ASSQEWASGGAADTQY
>TRBV10-1|TRBJ1-1|11
ASSRDRVAEAF
>TRBV6-5|TRBJ2-7|10
ASAKPGYEQY
>TRBV18|TRBJ2-3|12
ASSGGWSTDTQY
>TRBV20-1|TRBJ1-6|14
SDRSLGTAPNSPLH
>TRBV20-1|TRBJ2-1|13
SASNSGRAGNEQF
>TRBV3-1|TRBJ1-4|11
ASSPRGQRKLF
>TRBV5-1|TRBJ1-1|12
ASSLGSMNTEAF
>TRBV29-1|TRBJ2-2|11
SVGRDHTGELF
>TRBV7-2|TRBJ1-3|12
ASSYHSSGNTIY
>TRBV20-1|TRBJ2-5|11
SGVGGGQETQY
>TRBV29-1|TRBJ2-7|9
SGANPYEQY
>TRBV28|TRBJ2-7|10
ASIGQSYEQY
>TRBV12-3/TRBV12-4|TRBJ2-5|12
ASSRDTSQETQY
>TRBV20-1|TRBJ2-2|11
SARPGGTGELF
>TRBV10-3|TRBJ1-4|15
AISESGQGARGEKLF
>TRBV29-1|TRBJ1-2|10
SVGQGDSGYT
>TRBV28|TRBJ1-4|13
ASSPPGRVGEKLF
>TRBV29-1|TRBJ2-1|9
SATSFGEQF
>TRBV28|TRBJ1-1|14
ASSSSQKYQNTEAF
>TRBV29-1|TRBJ1-1|11
SVEASQNTEAF